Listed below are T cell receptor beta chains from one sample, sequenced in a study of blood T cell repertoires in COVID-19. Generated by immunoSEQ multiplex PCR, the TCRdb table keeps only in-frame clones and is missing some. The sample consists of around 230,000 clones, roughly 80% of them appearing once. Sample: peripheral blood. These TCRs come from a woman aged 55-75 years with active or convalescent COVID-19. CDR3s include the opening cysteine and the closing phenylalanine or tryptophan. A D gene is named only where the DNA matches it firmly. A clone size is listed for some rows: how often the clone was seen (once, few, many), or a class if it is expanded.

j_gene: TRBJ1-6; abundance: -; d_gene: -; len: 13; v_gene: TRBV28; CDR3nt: TGTGCCAGCGACCTAGAATATAATTCACCCCTCCACTTT; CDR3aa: CASDLEYNSPLHF
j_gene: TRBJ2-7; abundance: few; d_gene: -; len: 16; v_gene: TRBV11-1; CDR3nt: TGTGCCAGCAGCTTAGCGCACGGGGGAAGCTCCTACGAGCAGTACTTC; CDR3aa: CASSLAHGGSSYEQYF
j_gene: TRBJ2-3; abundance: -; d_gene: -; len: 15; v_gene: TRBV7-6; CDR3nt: TGTGCCAGCAGCTTTGGTACAGGGATGACAGATACGCAGTATTTT; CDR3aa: CASSFGTGMTDTQYF
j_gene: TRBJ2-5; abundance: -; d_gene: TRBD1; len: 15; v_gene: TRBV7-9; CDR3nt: TGTGCCAGCAGCCTGGGACAGGGGGAAAGGGAGACCCAGTACTTC; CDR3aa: CASSLGQGERETQYF
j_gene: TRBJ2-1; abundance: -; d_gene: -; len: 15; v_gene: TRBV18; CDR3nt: TGTGCCAGCTCACCATTCGGACAGACCTACAATGAGCAGTTCTTC; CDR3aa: CASSPFGQTYNEQFF
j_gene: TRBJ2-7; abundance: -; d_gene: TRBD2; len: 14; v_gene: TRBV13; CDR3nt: TGTGCCAGCAGATCCGGGACTAGCTCCTACGAGCAGTACTTC; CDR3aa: CASRSGTSSYEQYF
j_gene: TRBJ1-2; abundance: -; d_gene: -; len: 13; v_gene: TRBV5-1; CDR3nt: TGCGCCAGCAGCTTGGTGGGGGAGGATGGCTACACCTTC; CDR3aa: CASSLVGEDGYTF
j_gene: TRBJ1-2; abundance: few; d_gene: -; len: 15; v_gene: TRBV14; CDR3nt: TGTGCCAGCAGCCAAGGTCTAACAGGGAACTATGGCTACACCTTC; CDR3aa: CASSQGLTGNYGYTF
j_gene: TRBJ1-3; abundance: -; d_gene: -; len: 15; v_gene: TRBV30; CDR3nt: TGTGCCTGGACGGGCAGGGAACACTCTGGAAACACCATATATTTT; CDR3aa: CAWTGREHSGNTIYF
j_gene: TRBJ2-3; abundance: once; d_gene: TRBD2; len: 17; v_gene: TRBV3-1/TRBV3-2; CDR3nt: TGTGCCAGCAGCCAAGGGGATGGGACTAGGGAGGGGAATACGCAGTATTTT; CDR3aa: CASSQGDGTREGNTQYF
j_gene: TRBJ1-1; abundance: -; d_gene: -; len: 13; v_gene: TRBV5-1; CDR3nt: TGCGCCAGCAGCCAAACAGGGTACACTGAAGCTTTCTTT; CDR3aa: CASSQTGYTEAFF
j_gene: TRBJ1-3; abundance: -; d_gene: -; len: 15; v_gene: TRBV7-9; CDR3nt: TGTGCCAGCAGCTTAATATCTATCTCTGGAAACACCATATATTTT; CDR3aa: CASSLISISGNTIYF
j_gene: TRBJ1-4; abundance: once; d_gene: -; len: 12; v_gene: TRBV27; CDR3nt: TGTGCCAGCAGTACAGGACAGAGAAAACTGTTTTTT; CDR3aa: CASSTGQRKLFF
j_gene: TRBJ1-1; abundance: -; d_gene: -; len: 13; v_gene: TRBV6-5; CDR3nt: TGTGCCAGCAGTTACTCTAGGAACACTGAAGCTTTCTTT; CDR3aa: CASSYSRNTEAFF
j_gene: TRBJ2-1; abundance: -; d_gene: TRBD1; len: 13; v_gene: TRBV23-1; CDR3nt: TGCGCCAGCAGTCAATCCACAGGGGTAGAGCAGTTCTTC; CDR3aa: CASSQSTGVEQFF
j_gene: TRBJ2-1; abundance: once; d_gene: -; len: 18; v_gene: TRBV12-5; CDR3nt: TGTGCTAGTGGTTTGGTACTTGGAAGGGGTACGGCGTACAATGAGCAGTTCTTC; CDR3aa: CASGLVLGRGTAYNEQFF
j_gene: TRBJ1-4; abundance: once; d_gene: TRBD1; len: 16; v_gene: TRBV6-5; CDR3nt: TGTGCCAGCAGTTCCTTCCAGGGGGCCCCGGCTGAAAAACTGTTTTTT; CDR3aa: CASSSFQGAPAEKLFF
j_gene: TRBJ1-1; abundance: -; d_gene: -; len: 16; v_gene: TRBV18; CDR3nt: TGTGCCAGCTCACCGAACTCAGGGGCTACGAACACTGAAGCTTTCTTT; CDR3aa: CASSPNSGATNTEAFF
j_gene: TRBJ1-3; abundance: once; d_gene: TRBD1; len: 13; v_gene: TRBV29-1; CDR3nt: TGCAGCGCGCAGGGGGTTACTGGAAACACCATATATTTT; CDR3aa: CSAQGVTGNTIYF
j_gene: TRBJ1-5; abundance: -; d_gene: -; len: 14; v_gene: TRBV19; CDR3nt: TGTGCCAGTTCAGGGTCTGGGGGCAATCAGCCCCAGCATTTT; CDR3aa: CASSGSGGNQPQHF
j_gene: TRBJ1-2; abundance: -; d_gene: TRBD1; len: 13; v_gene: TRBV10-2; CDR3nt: TGCGCCAGCAGTCCACAGGGGTACTATGGCTACACCTTC; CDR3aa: CASSPQGYYGYTF
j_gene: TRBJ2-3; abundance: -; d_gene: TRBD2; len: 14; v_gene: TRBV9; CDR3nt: TGTGCCACTGGAGCGGGGGGCCGCACAGATACGCAGTATTTT; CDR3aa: CATGAGGRTDTQYF
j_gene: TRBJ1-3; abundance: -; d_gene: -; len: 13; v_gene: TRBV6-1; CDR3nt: TGTGCCAGCAGTGAACAAAATGGAAACACCATATATTTT; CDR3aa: CASSEQNGNTIYF
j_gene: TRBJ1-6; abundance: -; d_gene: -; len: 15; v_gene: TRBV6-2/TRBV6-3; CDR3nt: TGTGCCAGCAGTTACTCGGCCAGGGGACGTTCACCCCTCCACTTT; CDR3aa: CASSYSARGRSPLHF
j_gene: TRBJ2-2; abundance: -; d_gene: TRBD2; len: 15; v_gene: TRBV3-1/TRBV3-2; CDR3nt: TGTGCCAGCAGCCAAGATCCGGGAGGCCCCGGGGAGCTGTTTTTT; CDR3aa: CASSQDPGGPGELFF
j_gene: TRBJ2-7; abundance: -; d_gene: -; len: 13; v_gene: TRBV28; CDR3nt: TGTGCCAGCAGTTACGGACTTCCCTACGAGCAGTACTTC; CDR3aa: CASSYGLPYEQYF
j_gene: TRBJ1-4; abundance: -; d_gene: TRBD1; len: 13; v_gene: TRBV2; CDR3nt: TGTGCCAGCAAGACAGGGGCAGAGGAAAAACTGTTTTTT; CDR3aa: CASKTGAEEKLFF
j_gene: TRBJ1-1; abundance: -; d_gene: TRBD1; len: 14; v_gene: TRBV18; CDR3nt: TGTGCCAGCTCAAGAGACAGGGGAAACACTGAAGCTTTCTTT; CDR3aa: CASSRDRGNTEAFF
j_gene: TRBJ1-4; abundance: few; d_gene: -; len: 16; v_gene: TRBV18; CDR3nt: TGTGCCAGCTCACCATCCCCAGCAGGCCTTAATGAAAAACTGTTTTTT; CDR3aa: CASSPSPAGLNEKLFF
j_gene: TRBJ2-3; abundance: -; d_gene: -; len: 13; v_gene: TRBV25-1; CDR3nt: TGTGCCAGCAGTGAATATCTAACAGATACGCAGTATTTT; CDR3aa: CASSEYLTDTQYF
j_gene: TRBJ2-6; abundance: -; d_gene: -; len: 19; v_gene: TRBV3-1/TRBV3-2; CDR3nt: TGTGCCAGCAGCCCCCAACCTATGGGCCGGGAGTCTGGGGCCAACGTCCTGACTTTC; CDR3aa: CASSPQPMGRESGANVLTF
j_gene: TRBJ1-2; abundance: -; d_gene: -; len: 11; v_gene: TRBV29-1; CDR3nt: TGCAGCGCCCCATACCCGGGGGGCTACACCTTC; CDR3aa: CSAPYPGGYTF
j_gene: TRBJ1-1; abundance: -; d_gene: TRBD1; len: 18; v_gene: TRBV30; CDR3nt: TGTGCCTGGACCCGACCTGGACCGGGACAGGGGGTGAACACTGAAGCTTTCTTT; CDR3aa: CAWTRPGPGQGVNTEAFF
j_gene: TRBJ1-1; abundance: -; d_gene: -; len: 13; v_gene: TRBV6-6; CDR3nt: TGTGCCAGCAACCCAGGGGCGAACACTGAAGCTTTCTTT; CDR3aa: CASNPGANTEAFF
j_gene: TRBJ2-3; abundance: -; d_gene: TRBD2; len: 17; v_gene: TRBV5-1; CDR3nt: TGCGCCAGCAGCTGGGATAGCGGGGGGGCCTCTGGAGATACGCAGTATTTT; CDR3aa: CASSWDSGGASGDTQYF
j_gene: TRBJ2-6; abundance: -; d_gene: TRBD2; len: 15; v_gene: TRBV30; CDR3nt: TGTGCCTGGACTGCGGGGGGGTCTGGGGCCAACGTCCTGACTTTC; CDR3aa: CAWTAGGSGANVLTF
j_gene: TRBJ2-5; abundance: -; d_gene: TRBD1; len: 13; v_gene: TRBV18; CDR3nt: TGTGCCAGCTCACCAGTACAGGGGGAGACCCAGTACTTC; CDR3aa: CASSPVQGETQYF
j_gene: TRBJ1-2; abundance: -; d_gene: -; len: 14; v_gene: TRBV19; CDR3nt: TGTGCCAGTAGCCCGCTGGGGGGAGGCTATGGCTACACCTTC; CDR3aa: CASSPLGGGYGYTF
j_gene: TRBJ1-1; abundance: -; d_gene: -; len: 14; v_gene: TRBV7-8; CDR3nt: TGTGCCAGCAGCCTTTCTAGGCGAGCGGGGGAAGCTTTCTTT; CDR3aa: CASSLSRRAGEAFF
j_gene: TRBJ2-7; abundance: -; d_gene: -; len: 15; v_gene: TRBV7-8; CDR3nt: TGTGCCAGCAGAAGGAATCGAGACACCACCTACGAGCAGTACTTC; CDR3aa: CASRRNRDTTYEQYF
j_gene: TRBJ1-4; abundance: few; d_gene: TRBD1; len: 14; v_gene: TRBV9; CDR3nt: TGTGCCAGCAGTCCCGACAGGGGGAATGAAAAACTGTTTTTT; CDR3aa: CASSPDRGNEKLFF
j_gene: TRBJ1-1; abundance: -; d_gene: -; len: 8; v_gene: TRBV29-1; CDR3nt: TGCAGCGTTGGGAGGGCTTTCTTT; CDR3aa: CSVGRAFF
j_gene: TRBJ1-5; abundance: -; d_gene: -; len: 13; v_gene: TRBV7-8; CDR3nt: TGTGCCAGCAGCTTAGTTAGAAATCAGCCCCAGCATTTT; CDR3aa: CASSLVRNQPQHF
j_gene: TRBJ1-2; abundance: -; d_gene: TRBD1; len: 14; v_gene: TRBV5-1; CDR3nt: TGCGCCAGCAGCTTGGTCCAGGGGGCGGAAGGCTACACCTTC; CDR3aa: CASSLVQGAEGYTF
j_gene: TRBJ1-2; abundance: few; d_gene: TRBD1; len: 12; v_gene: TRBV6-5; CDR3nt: TGTGCCAGCAGCCAGGGGGCGCGGGGCTACACCTTC; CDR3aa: CASSQGARGYTF
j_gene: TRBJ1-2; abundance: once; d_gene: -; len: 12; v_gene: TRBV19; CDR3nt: TGTGCCAGTAGTATAGGAGGAGTAGGCTACACCTTC; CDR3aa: CASSIGGVGYTF
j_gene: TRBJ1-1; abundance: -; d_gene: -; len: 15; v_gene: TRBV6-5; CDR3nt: TGTGCCAGCAGACCCCTCGCGGCTAAGAACACTGAAGCTTTCTTT; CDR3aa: CASRPLAAKNTEAFF